This TCR beta chain was sequenced for a study of T cells in women clearing cervical HPV infection. Study information: HLA type could not be excluded as a confounder.

TCRdb's copy holds only in-frame clones and misses some; the assay was immunoSEQ multiplex PCR. The specimen's table records more than 45,000 clones. To note about this clone: The antigen remains unidentified. With the read ending 3 residues before the CDR3 end, the germline J gene is used to fill in that end.

This CDR3 has 19 amino acids. The V gene end was trimmed by 6 bases and the J gene end by 8 bases; junction bases not matched to a gene: 17. In germline, CDR1 is KGHSH, CDR2 LQKENI. Study results and caveats: Effector/memory and HPV-specific T cells were not isolated, and association timing is unknown.

This rearrangement joins TRBV18 to TRBJ2-1; 15 bases map to TRBD2. The sequence was collected from a woman between 18 and 75 years old with a cervical HPV16 infection that either progressed to CIN3+ or cleared (not recorded which). Material for sequencing was blood buffy coat. CDR3 sequence reads: CASSLGTSGRSRFLDEQFF. CDR3 DNA, as far as it was read: TGTGCCAGCTCTCTCGGGACTAGCGGGAGGTCTAGGTTTTTGGATGAG.